The 10 T cell receptor beta chains in this list originate from one sample, sequenced in a study of T cells after yellow fever vaccination. TCRdb independently ran MiXCR on the 5' RACE reads; one entry per CDR3 protein. The sample consists of about 310,000 distinct CDR3 sequences, more than 3% of them appearing once. The input for sequencing was PBMCs, taken on the day of the yellow fever booster vaccination. Receptor source: a man aged 18-30 years who received the YFV17D yellow fever vaccine.

This clonotype was seen ten or more times. The CDR3 reads CASSDRDYSPLHF. CDR3 DNA: TGTGCCAGCAGTGACAGGGACTATTCACCCCTCCACTTT. This chain links TRBV6-1 with TRBJ1-6; maybe TRBD1 (5 bases). The V and J ends lost 3 bases and 8 bases respectively, with 8 bases between them. Germline V gives CDR1 MNHNS, CDR2 SASEGT. The CDR3 consists of 13 residues.

This clonotype turned up a few times. The chain uses TRBV5-1 and TRBJ2-7; 7 bases fit TRBD1. The CDR3 is 15 residues long. Germline CDR1 SGHRS, CDR2 YFSETQ. V lost 0 bases to trimming and J lost 2 bases; unmatched junction nucleotides: 5. CDR3 sequence: CASSLGQGGTYEQYV. The CDR3 region has the DNA TGCGCCAGCAGCTTGGGACAGGGTGGTACCTACGAGCAGTACGTC.

This clonotype was detected a few times. V usage is TRBV7-6 and J usage is TRBJ1-4; 7 bases line up with TRBD1. V shed 2 bases and J 10 bases; nucleotides not matched to a gene: 1. The CDR3 loop spans 12 amino acids. Per germline, CDR1 SGHVS and CDR2 FNYEAQ. As DNA, the CDR3 is TGTGCCAGCAGCTTAACAGGGGTAAAACTGTTTTTT. Protein product: CASSLTGVKLFF.

The sample holds many counts of this clonotype. The rearrangement uses TRBV20-1 and TRBJ2-3, with 11 bases identical to TRBD2. Germline loops: CDR1 DFQATT, CDR2 SNEGSKA (reference sequence). The CDR3 is made up of 18 amino acids. Trimming at V came to 2 bases and at J to 0 bases, leaving 10 bases not matched to a gene. CDR3 nucleotide sequence: TGCAGTGCTAGAATTCGTCTAGCGGGGGGATCTAGCACAGATACGCAGTATTTT. Its translation: CSARIRLAGGSSTDTQYF.

This clonotype has only a few counts. The J gene is TRBJ2-7, the V gene TRBV11-2, with D possibly matching TRBD2 (5 bases). CDR1 and CDR2 from the germline V gene are SGHAT and FQNNGV. The CDR3 extends over 14 amino acids. V was clipped by 5 bases and J by 1 base, with 12 bases between them. CDR3 sequence reads: CASSTLLVSYEQYV. CDR3 sequence (DNA): TGTGCCAGCAGCACCCTACTAGTTTCCTACGAGCAGTACGTC.

This clonotype was seen at least ten times. The J gene is TRBJ2-5, the V gene TRBV15; D is perhaps TRBD2 (5 bases). Looked up from germline, CDR1 is LNHNV and CDR2 is YYDKDF (reference sequence). The CDR3 runs 14 residues. Deletions cut 0 bases from V and 6 bases from J, with 11 bases between. In nucleotides, the CDR3 is TGTGCCACCAGCAGAGATCGCGGGCAACAGACCCAGTACTTC. The encoded protein is CATSRDRGQQTQYF.

This clonotype was observed a handful of times. This chain uses TRBV6-5 with TRBJ2-7; D is unclear. The germline V and J ends were trimmed by 0 bases and 2 bases, with 11 bases remaining between them. The length of the CDR3 is 15 residues. Germline CDR1 is MNHEY and CDR2 is SVGAGI. The chain's CDR3 is CASSYSGRYAYEQYF. The CDR3, as DNA: TGTGCCAGCAGTTACTCAGGCAGGTACGCCTACGAGCAGTACTTC.

This clonotype was observed many times. The gene calls are TRBV5-5 and TRBJ2-5; D is possibly TRBD1 or TRBD2 (5 bases each). Germline CDR1 reads SGHKS; CDR2 reads YYEKEE (reference sequence). Trimming took 6 bases from V and 10 from J, leaving 22 bases between them. There are 14 residues in the CDR3. DNA of the CDR3: TGTGCCAGCATACCGACCGGGACCCCTCGGATCCAGTACTTC. Amino acids: CASIPTGTPRIQYF.

This clonotype occurred many times. The chain links TRBV7-2 to TRBJ2-1; D remains unclear. The V gene's germline CDR1 is SGHTA and CDR2 FQGNSA. V was shortened by 8 bases and J by 5 bases, with 10 bases between the two germline ends. The CDR3 has 12 residues. In nucleotides, the CDR3 is TGTGCCAGCCTTGGACGGAACAATGAGCAGTTCTTC. It is translated as CASLGRNNEQFF.

This clonotype was observed a handful of times. The gene calls are TRBV12-3 or TRBV12-4 and TRBJ1-1; no firm D call. Deletions cut 0 bases from V and 1 base from J, with 18 bases between. CDR3 length: 18 amino acids. Written as DNA, the CDR3 is TGTGCCAGCAGTTTAGCGGGTTTTAGGGTGGGGTCGAACACTGAAGCTTTCTTT. Amino acid sequence: CASSLAGFRVGSNTEAFF.